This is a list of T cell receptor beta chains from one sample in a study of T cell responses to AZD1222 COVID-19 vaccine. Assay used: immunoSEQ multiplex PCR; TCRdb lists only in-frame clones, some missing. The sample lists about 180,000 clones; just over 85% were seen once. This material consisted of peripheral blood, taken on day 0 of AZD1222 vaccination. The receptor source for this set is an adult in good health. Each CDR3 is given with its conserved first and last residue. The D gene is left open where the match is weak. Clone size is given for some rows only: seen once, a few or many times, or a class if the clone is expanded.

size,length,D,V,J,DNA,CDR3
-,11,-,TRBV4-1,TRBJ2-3,TGCGCCAGCAGCTTCGGAGATACGCAGTATTTT,CASSFGDTQYF
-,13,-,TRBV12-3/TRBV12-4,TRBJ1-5,TGTGCCAGCAGTTTCCAGGTCAATCAGCCCCAGCATTTT,CASSFQVNQPQHF
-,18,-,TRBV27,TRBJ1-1,TGTGCCAGCAGTCCCTATAACCCCAACGGGGAGGAGAACACTGAAGCTTTCTTT,CASSPYNPNGEENTEAFF
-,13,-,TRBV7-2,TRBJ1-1,TGTGCCAGCTTCGAATGGATGAACACTGAAGCTTTCTTT,CASFEWMNTEAFF
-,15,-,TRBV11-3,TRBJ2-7,TGTGCCAGCAGCTTTGAGACGGAGAGCTCCTACGAGCAGTACTTC,CASSFETESSYEQYF
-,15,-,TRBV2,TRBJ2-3,TGTGCCAGCAGTGACCCCGTAGATAGCACAGATACGCAGTATTTT,CASSDPVDSTDTQYF
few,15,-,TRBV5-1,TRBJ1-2,TGCGCCAGCAGCCTACGACCGACACTTAACTATGGCTACACCTTC,CASSLRPTLNYGYTF
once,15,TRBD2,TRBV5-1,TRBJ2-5,TGCGCCAGCAGCTTGGGAGCGGGGGCAGGGGAGACCCAGTACTTC,CASSLGAGAGETQYF
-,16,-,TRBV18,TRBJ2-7,TGTGCCAGCTCACCCAAGCGGCGGCTAAGCTCCTACGAGCAGTACTTC,CASSPKRRLSSYEQYF
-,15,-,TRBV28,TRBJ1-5,TGTGCCAGCAGTTTAGGGGATTCCAGCAATCAGCCCCAGCATTTT,CASSLGDSSNQPQHF